This T cell receptor (beta chain) stems from a study of blood T cell repertoires in COVID-19. Study-level information: Acute and convalescent COVID-19 samples came from the United States, Italy and Spain. PBMCs, B-cell-depleted T cells, or T cells were the source of the cDNA or gDNA that made up the material.

As handled by the study authors: Cell counts per sample came from amplifying reference gene primers. Sequencing was performed with immunoSEQ multiplex PCR; in TCRdb, only in-frame clones are kept and a portion is missing. V, J and clone size are those of that table, while D and trimming were read from the DNA. The sample holds 300,000 to 350,000 clones, around 89% seen once. Patients of the Seattle cohort, enrolled during active infection, were followed longitudinally. Sequenced: peripheral blood. The source is a woman in her 40s with COVID-19, enrolled during active disease.

The CDR3 DNA reads as TGTGCCAGCAGTGGGGAAAGTATTTGGGCAGGGTGGATCTATGGCTACACCTTC. Protein: CASSGESIWAGWIYGYTF. The gene calls are TRBV6-1 and TRBJ1-2, with a possible D match to TRBD1 (5 bases). Per germline, CDR1 MNHNS and CDR2 SASEGT. V was trimmed by 4 bases and J by 4 bases, leaving 25 bases between them. The CDR3 length is 18 residues.